These 30 T cell receptor beta chains share one sample of origin, sequenced in a study of cytomegalovirus exposure and HLA in healthy donors. Repertoires were generated with immunoSEQ multiplex PCR, while TCRdb's copy carries only in-frame clones and drops some. The sample holds nearly 110,000 clones, about 85% seen once. The specimen was PBMCs. The receptors derive from a woman aged 18-30 years in good health and CMV-seropositive.

The chain's CDR3 is CAITDRPNYGYTF. The CDR3 DNA reads as TGTGCCATCACCGACAGGCCCAACTATGGCTACACCTTC. The chain recombines TRBV10-3 with TRBJ1-2; D possibly corresponds to TRBD1 (6 bases). V dropped 7 bases and J dropped 2 bases, with 11 bases sitting between them. The germline V gene encodes CDR1 ENHRY and CDR2 SYGVKD. The CDR3 spans 13 residues.

The V call is TRBV5-8, the J call TRBJ1-4, with 7 bases fitting TRBD1. The germline V gene has CDR1 SGHTS and CDR2 YDEGEE. The trim removed 6 bases at V and 5 bases at J, leaving 7 bases unmatched. The CDR3 extends over 14 amino acids. In nucleotides, the CDR3 is TGTGCCAGCATCCTGACAGGGTCGAATGAAAAACTGTTTTTT. It yields the protein CASILTGSNEKLFF. Full variable domain (remainder filled in from reference TRBV5-8 and TRBJ1-4): EAGVTQSPTHLIKTRGQQATLRCSPISGHTSVYWYQQALGLGLQFLLWYDEGEERNRGNFPPRFSGRQFPNYSSELNVNALELEDSALYLCASILTGSNEKLFFGSGTQLSVL.

The table lists this clone with many counts. This rearrangement joins TRBV4-2 to TRBJ2-7, with 11 bases aligning to TRBD2. The germline V gene has CDR1 LGHNA and CDR2 YNFKEQ. Unmatched junction bases numbered 10, after V lost 2 bases and J lost 4 bases. The CDR3 covers 17 residues. CDR3 region: CASSQSVLSGGAYEQYF. The CDR3, as DNA: TGTGCCAGCAGCCAAAGCGTTCTTAGCGGGGGGGCGTACGAGCAGTACTTC.

The rearrangement uses TRBV7-9 and TRBJ1-1; 8 bases are a match to TRBD1. V lost 5 bases, J lost 2 bases, and 4 bases stayed unmatched. Germline V lookup: CDR1 SEHNR, CDR2 FQNEAQ (reference sequence). The CDR3 extends over 14 amino acids. For the CDR3, the DNA is TGTGCCAGCAGCACGACAGGGGAAAACACTGAAGCTTTCTTT. The encoded protein is CASSTTGENTEAFF. Looking up the rest from reference TRBV7-9 and TRBJ1-1 gives the full variable domain: DTGVSQNPRHKITKRGQNVTFRCDPISEHNRLYWYRQTLGQGPEFLTYFQNEAQLEKSRLLSDRFSAERPKGSFSTLEIQRTEQGDSAMYLCASSTTGENTEAFFGQGTRLTVV.

In its sample, this clone was seen once. This rearrangement joins TRBV9 to TRBJ1-6; 8 nucleotides line up with TRBD1. After removal of 4 bases from V and 9 bases from J, the junction contained 6 bases not matched to a gene. This CDR3 is 14 amino acids long. Looked up from germline, CDR1 is SGDLS and CDR2 is YYNGEE. The DNA of the CDR3 is TGTGCCAGCAGCCTCGGACAGGGACCTTCACCCCTCCACTTT. Translation: CASSLGQGPSPLHF.

This clone occurred a few times. This rearrangement joins TRBV6-4 to TRBJ2-7; the match to TRBD1 covers 8 bases. The CDR3 is 18 residues long. With 0 bases clipped from V and 7 bases from J, the junction kept 17 bases outside the gene matches. CDR1 and CDR2 from the germline V gene are MRHNA and SNTAGT. The CDR3 nucleotides are TGTGCCAGCAGTGACTCGTCGGGACAGGAGGCTACCCTTGGGGAGCAGTACGTC. Translated: CASSDSSGQEATLGEQYV.

This chain uses TRBV4-2 with TRBJ2-2, with TRBD2 matching 8 bases. The CDR3 consists of 19 residues. The junction had 13 bases not matched to a gene; V was cut back by 0 bases and J by 4 bases. Germline CDR1 is LGHNA and CDR2 is YNFKEQ. The CDR3 protein is CASSQEGLAGGSSTGELFF. DNA for the CDR3: TGTGCCAGCAGCCAAGAGGGACTTGCGGGGGGTTCGAGCACCGGGGAGCTGTTTTTT.

V is TRBV10-2 and J is TRBJ2-3; 7 bases align to TRBD1. Germline values: CDR1 WSHSY, CDR2 SAAADI. V gave up 6 bases and J gave up 6 bases; unmatched junction bases: 15. This CDR3 is 16 amino acids long. The CDR3 DNA reads as TGCGCCAGCAGCCACCTGACAGGGTTAGAACTTGATACGCAGTATTTT. Its protein is CASSHLTGLELDTQYF.

The chain joins TRBV5-1 to TRBJ1-2, with TRBD1 matching over 8 bases. Germline V gene sequence: CDR1 SGHRS, CDR2 YFSETQ. The CDR3 is 16 residues long. The V and J ends lost 0 bases and 4 bases, in that order; junction bases with no gene match: 8. The CDR3 loop is CASSLAWAGGPYGYTF. CDR3 nucleotide sequence: TGCGCCAGCAGCTTGGCCTGGGCAGGGGGCCCCTATGGCTACACCTTC.

The chain is built from TRBV6-1 and TRBJ1-5; tentative D call: TRBD1 (5 bases). With 4 bases removed from V and 7 bases from J, the gap between germline ends came to 14 bases. The CDR3 is 14 amino acids. Germline CDR1 is MNHNS and CDR2 is SASEGT. The CDR3 spells CASSAGEGAQPQHF. For the CDR3, the DNA is TGTGCCAGCAGTGCGGGGGAAGGGGCCCAGCCCCAGCATTTT.

The chain is built from TRBV27 and TRBJ1-4, with TRBD1 identical over 7 bases. This CDR3 is 13 amino acids long. V lost 6 bases and J lost 12; bases outside the gene matches: 10. Germline assignment: CDR1 MNHEY and CDR2 SMNVEV (reference sequence). For the CDR3, the DNA is TGTGCCAGCAGCGACAGGGTGAATCTGGAACTGTTTTTT. It codes for CASSDRVNLELFF.

The chain carries TRBV9 and TRBJ2-2; TRBD2 matches at 8 bases. The CDR3 consists of 15 residues. Trimming took 0 bases from V and 3 from J; bases not matched to a gene: 1. Germline V gene lookup returns CDR1 SGDLS and CDR2 YYNGEE. The CDR3 here is CASSVAGGHTGELFF. CDR3 sequence (DNA): TGTGCCAGCAGCGTAGCGGGGGGGCACACCGGGGAGCTGTTTTTT.

This chain joins TRBV27 and TRBJ1-2, with 7 nucleotides matching TRBD1. Looked up from germline, CDR1 is MNHEY and CDR2 is SMNVEV (reference sequence). The CDR3 runs 16 residues. V dropped 6 bases and J dropped 6; count of bases not matched to a gene: 16. CDR3 in amino acids: CASSYITSDRVDGYTF. CDR3 DNA: TGTGCCAGCAGCTACATAACCTCCGACAGGGTAGATGGCTACACCTTC.

The chain couples TRBV9 to TRBJ1-5; 7 positions match TRBD1. Trimming removed 0 bases from V and 7 bases from J; junction bases left unmatched: 4. Germline V gene data show CDR1 as SGDLS and CDR2 as YYNGEE. This CDR3 spans 14 amino acids. The CDR3 DNA is TGTGCCAGCAGCGTAGGGGACAGTAACCAGCCCCAGCATTTT. Its protein product is CASSVGDSNQPQHF.

The V call is TRBV27, the J call TRBJ2-3, with TRBD2 matching over 11 bases. The CDR3 consists of 16 residues. Trimming at V came to 5 bases and at J to 2 bases, leaving 6 bases not matched to a gene. CDR1 and CDR2 from the germline V gene are MNHEY and SMNVEV (reference sequence). The CDR3 is CASSPTSGAITDTQYF. CDR3 DNA sequence: TGTGCCAGCAGTCCGACTAGCGGGGCGATCACAGATACGCAGTATTTT.

In this sample, this clone turned up a few times. The V gene is TRBV11-2, the J gene TRBJ2-7; 8 positions match TRBD1. Germline V gene sequence: CDR1 SGHAT, CDR2 FQNNGV. This CDR3 is built from 15 residues. V lost 5 bases to trimming and J lost 3 bases; unmatched junction nucleotides: 9. Written as DNA, the CDR3 is TGTGCCAGCAGCCCTGGTTGGGACAGGAACTACGAGCAGTACGTC. Encoded protein: CASSPGWDRNYEQYV.

The rearrangement links TRBV28 to TRBJ2-5, with 11 bases aligning to TRBD2. Germline loops: CDR1 MDHEN, CDR2 SYDVKM. This CDR3 has 16 residues. J was trimmed by 2 bases and V by 5 bases; bases with no gene match: 7. This CDR3 is CASSPHPSGGQETQYF. Here the CDR3 DNA reads TGTGCCAGCAGTCCGCATCCTAGCGGGGGGCAAGAGACCCAGTACTTC.

The rearrangement links TRBV7-2 to TRBJ2-7, with 9 bases fitting TRBD1. The CDR3 loop spans 15 amino acids. The germline gives CDR1 SGHTA, CDR2 FQGNSA. Trimming removed 3 bases from V and 9 bases from J; junction bases left unmatched: 12. CDR3 coding DNA: TGTGCCAGCAGCTTCCGGGACAGGGCCTTCGAAGGGCAGTACTTC. It codes for CASSFRDRAFEGQYF.

This chain joins TRBV19 and TRBJ1-4, with D tentatively TRBD1 (6 bases). V lost 5 bases to trimming and J lost 7 bases, with 14 bases between them. The CDR3 runs 14 residues. CDR1 LNHDA and CDR2 SQIVND come from the germline V gene (reference sequence). The CDR3 reads CASSPRGGSEKLFF. The CDR3 region has the DNA TGTGCCAGTAGTCCGCGTGGGGGCAGTGAAAAACTGTTTTTT. The variable domain in full, with the rest retrieved from reference TRBV19 and TRBJ1-4, is DGGITQSPKYLFRKEGQNVTLSCEQNLNHDAMYWYRQDPGQGLRLIYYSQIVNDFQKGDIAEGYSVSREKKESFPLTVTSAQKNPTAFYLCASSPRGGSEKLFFGSGTQLSVL.

The rearrangement joins TRBV28 to TRBJ2-5; the match to TRBD2 covers 7 bases. In germline, CDR1 is MDHEN, CDR2 SYDVKM. The CDR3 is made up of 13 amino acids. J gave up 5 bases and V 5 bases, and 5 bases lay outside the gene matches. The DNA of the CDR3 is TGTGCCAGCAGTATGACTAGCTCGGAGACCCAGTACTTC. It encodes CASSMTSSETQYF.

This chain joins TRBV9 and TRBJ2-2, with 9 bases fitting TRBD1. The CDR3 is 15 amino acids. Germline lookup yields CDR1 SGDLS and CDR2 YYNGEE. V was pared by 2 bases and J by 4 bases, with 3 bases of the junction left unmatched. The chain's CDR3 is CASSVGQGTTGELFF. CDR3 in DNA: TGTGCCAGCAGCGTGGGACAGGGTACCACCGGGGAGCTGTTTTTT.

The chain has TRBV2 and TRBJ1-1, with 7 nucleotides matching TRBD1. The CDR3 has 12 residues. Germline V gene lookup returns CDR1 SNHLY and CDR2 FYNNEI. V was pared by 3 bases and J by 10 bases, with 5 bases of the junction left unmatched. The CDR3 DNA is TGTGCCAGCAGTGAGTCAGGGGGGATAGCTTTCTTT. Amino acids: CASSESGGIAFF.

The chain joins TRBV28 to TRBJ1-5, with D perhaps matching TRBD1 (5 bases). Per the germline V gene, CDR1 is MDHEN and CDR2 is SYDVKM. The V and J ends lost 4 bases and 5 bases respectively, with 12 bases between them. CDR3 length equals 14 residues. In DNA, the CDR3 is TGTGCCAGCAGTTCCCGTGCAGGGTATCAGCCCCAGCATTTT. Translation gives CASSSRAGYQPQHF.

The rearrangement links TRBV10-1 to TRBJ2-3, with 7 positions matching TRBD2. CDR1 is WNHNN, CDR2 SYGVQD, per germline (reference sequence). The V segment lost 1 base and the J segment 3 bases; nucleotides outside the gene matches: 4. The CDR3 covers 15 residues. DNA for the CDR3: TGCGCCAGCAGTGAGTGGGGGGGGGAGACAGATACGCAGTATTTT. Residues: CASSEWGGETDTQYF.

This sequence joins TRBV19 and TRBJ1-1; tentative D call: TRBD1 (6 bases). The germline V and J ends were trimmed by 2 bases and 4 bases, with 14 bases remaining between them. The V gene's germline CDR1 is LNHDA and CDR2 SQIVND (reference sequence). This CDR3 contains 15 residues. For the CDR3, the DNA is TGTGCCAGTAGTATAAAGGGGGGGGCGGGCACTGAAGCTTTCTTT. Translated, it gives CASSIKGGAGTEAFF. Using reference TRBV19 and TRBJ1-1 for the parts outside the CDR3, the full variable domain is DGGITQSPKYLFRKEGQNVTLSCEQNLNHDAMYWYRQDPGQGLRLIYYSQIVNDFQKGDIAEGYSVSREKKESFPLTVTSAQKNPTAFYLCASSIKGGAGTEAFFGQGTRLTVV.

This chain joins TRBV4-2 and TRBJ1-5; D uncertain. V gave up 1 base and J gave up 7 bases, with 8 bases separating them. CDR3 length: 13 residues. Germline V CDR1 and CDR2: LGHNA, YNFKEQ. This CDR3 reads CASSQGGSQPQHF. Written as DNA, the CDR3 is TGTGCCAGCAGCCAAGGAGGCAGCCAGCCCCAGCATTTT.

The gene calls are TRBV28 and TRBJ2-2; perhaps TRBD2 as D (6 bases). The CDR3 spans 15 residues. Looked up from germline, CDR1 is MDHEN and CDR2 is SYDVKM. Between the trimmed V and J ends, which lost 6 bases and 3 bases, there was a span of 14 bases. CDR3 in amino acids: CASSLYREDTGELFF. In DNA, the CDR3 is TGTGCCAGCAGCCTGTATAGGGAGGACACCGGGGAGCTGTTTTTT.

The genes are TRBV10-2 and TRBJ1-2, with 7 bases that match TRBD1. The trim removed 6 bases at V and 6 bases at J, leaving 10 bases unmatched. The CDR3 totals 14 residues. Germline V gene data show CDR1 as WSHSY and CDR2 as SAAADI. CDR3 sequence: CASRQTRGVDGYTF. The DNA for the CDR3 is TGCGCCAGCAGACAAACCAGGGGGGTGGATGGCTACACCTTC.

The chain employs TRBV5-1 and TRBJ2-7, with TRBD1 identical over 7 bases. Trimming at V came to 4 bases and at J to 5 bases, leaving 12 bases not matched to a gene. CDR3 length equals 15 residues. CDR1 and CDR2 from the germline V gene are SGHRS and YFSETQ. CDR3 bases: TGCGCCAGCAGCCCCCTCGACAGGGTAGGTCACGAGCAGTACTTC. This encodes CASSPLDRVGHEQYF.

The chain has TRBV11-2 and TRBJ2-1; 7 bases map to TRBD2. Germline V gene lookup returns CDR1 SGHAT and CDR2 FQNNGV. The CDR3 contains 17 residues. V was pared by 5 bases and J by 4 bases, with 14 bases of the junction left unmatched. The chain's CDR3 is CASSTKPGGYMYNEQFF. The DNA of the CDR3 is TGTGCCAGCAGCACCAAGCCGGGGGGTTATATGTACAATGAGCAGTTCTTC.